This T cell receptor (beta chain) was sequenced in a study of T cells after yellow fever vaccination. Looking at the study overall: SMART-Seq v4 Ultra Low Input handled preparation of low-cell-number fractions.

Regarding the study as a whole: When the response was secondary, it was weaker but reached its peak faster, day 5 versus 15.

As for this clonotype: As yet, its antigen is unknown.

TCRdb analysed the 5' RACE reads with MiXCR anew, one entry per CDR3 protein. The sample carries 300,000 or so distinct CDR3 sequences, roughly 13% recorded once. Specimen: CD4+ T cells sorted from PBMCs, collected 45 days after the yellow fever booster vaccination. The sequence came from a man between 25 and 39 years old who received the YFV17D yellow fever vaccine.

The CDR3 sequence is CSARGTSGVDTQYF. CDR3 coding DNA: TGCAGTGCTAGAGGGACTAGCGGGGTTGATACGCAGTATTTT. The rearrangement links TRBV20-1 to TRBJ2-3; 12 positions match TRBD2. Germline loops: CDR1 DFQATT, CDR2 SNEGSKA (reference sequence). The CDR3 loop spans 14 amino acids. With V trimmed by 1 base and J by 6 bases, 2 bases remained unmatched.